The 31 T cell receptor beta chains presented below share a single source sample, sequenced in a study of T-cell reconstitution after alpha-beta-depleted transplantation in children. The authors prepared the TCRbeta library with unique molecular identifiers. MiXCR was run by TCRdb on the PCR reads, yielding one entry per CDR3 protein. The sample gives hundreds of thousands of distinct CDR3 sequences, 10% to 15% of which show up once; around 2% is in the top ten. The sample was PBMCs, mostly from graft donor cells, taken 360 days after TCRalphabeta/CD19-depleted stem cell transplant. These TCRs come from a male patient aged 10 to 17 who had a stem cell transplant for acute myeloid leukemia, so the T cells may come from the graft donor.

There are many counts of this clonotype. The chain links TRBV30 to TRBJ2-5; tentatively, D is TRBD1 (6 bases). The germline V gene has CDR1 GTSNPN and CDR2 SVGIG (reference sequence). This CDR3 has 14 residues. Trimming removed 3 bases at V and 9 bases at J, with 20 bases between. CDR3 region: CAWSLGQPLGAQYF. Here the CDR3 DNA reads TGTGCCTGGAGCCTCGGACAGCCCCTCGGAGCCCAGTACTTC.

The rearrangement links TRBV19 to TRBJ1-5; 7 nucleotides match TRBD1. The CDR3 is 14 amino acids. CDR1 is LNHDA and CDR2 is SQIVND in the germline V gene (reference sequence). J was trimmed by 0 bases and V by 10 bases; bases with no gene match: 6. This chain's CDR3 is CATSTGNSNQPQHF. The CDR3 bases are TGTGCCACCTCGACAGGGAATAGCAATCAGCCCCAGCATTTT.

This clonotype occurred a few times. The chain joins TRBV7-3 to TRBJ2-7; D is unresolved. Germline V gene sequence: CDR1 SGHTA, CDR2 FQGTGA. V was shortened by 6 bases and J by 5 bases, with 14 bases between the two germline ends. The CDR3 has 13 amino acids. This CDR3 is CASSYDWLDEQYF. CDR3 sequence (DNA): TGTGCCAGCAGTTACGACTGGCTCGACGAGCAGTACTTC.

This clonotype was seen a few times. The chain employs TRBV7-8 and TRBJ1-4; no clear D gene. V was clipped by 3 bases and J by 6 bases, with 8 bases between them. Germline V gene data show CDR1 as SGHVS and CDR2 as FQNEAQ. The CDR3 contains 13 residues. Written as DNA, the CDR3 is TGTGCCAGCAGCTTTATCGGGGATGAAAAACTGTTTTTT. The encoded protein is CASSFIGDEKLFF.

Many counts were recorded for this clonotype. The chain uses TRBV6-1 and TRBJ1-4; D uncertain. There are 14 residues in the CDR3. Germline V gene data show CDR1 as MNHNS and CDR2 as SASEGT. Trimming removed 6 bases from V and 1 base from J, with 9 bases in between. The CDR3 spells CASRVDLTNEKLFF. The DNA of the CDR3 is TGTGCCAGCAGGGTGGACCTAACTAATGAAAAACTGTTTTTT.

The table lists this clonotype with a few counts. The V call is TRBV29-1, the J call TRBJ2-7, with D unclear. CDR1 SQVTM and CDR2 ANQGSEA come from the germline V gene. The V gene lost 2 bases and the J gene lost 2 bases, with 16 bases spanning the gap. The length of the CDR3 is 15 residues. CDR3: CSVESRVGSPYEQYF. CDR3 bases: TGCAGCGTTGAAAGCCGTGTGGGATCTCCCTACGAGCAGTACTTC.

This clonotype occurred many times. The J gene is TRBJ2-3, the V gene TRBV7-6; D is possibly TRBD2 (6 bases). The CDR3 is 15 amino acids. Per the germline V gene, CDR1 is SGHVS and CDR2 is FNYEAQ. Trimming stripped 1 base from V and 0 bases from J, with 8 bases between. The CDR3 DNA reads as TGTGCCAGCAGCTTAGATGGGACTAGCACAGATACGCAGTATTTT. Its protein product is CASSLDGTSTDTQYF.

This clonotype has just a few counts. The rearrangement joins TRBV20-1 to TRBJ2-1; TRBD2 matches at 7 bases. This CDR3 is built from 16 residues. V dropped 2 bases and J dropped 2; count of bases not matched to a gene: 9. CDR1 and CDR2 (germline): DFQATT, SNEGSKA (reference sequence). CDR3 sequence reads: CSARPGSGMTYNEQFF. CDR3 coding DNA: TGCAGTGCTAGACCGGGCAGCGGGATGACCTACAATGAGCAGTTCTTC.

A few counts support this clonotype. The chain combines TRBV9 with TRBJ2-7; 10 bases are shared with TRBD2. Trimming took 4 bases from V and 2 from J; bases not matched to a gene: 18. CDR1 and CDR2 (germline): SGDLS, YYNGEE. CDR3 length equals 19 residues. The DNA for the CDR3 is TGTGCCAGCAGCACCTCGAACGGGACTAGCGCCTCAGGGCCCTACGAGCAGTACTTC. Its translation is CASSTSNGTSASGPYEQYF.

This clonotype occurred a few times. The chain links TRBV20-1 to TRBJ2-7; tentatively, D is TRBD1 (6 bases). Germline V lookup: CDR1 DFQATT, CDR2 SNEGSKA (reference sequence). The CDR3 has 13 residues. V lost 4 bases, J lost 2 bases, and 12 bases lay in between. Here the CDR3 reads CSANLGGTYEQYF. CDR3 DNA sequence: TGCAGTGCTAATCTAGGGGGAACCTACGAGCAGTACTTC.

The CDR3 reads CASSPQDRSGNTIYF. CDR3 coding DNA: TGTGCCAGCAGCCCCCAGGATCGCTCTGGAAACACCATATATTTT. This chain connects TRBV7-2 to TRBJ1-3; D not certain. Germline CDR1 reads SGHTA; CDR2 reads FQGNSA. The V end was cut by 5 bases, the J end by 0 bases, with 11 bases between. The CDR3 is 15 residues long.

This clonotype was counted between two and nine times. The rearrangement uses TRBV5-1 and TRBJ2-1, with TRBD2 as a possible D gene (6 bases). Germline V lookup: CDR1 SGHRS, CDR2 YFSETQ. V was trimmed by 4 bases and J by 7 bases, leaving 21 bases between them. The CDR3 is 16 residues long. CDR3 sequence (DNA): TGCGCCAGCAGCCCGCCGGGACTTAATTCGGGAAATGAGCAGTTCTTC. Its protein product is CASSPPGLNSGNEQFF. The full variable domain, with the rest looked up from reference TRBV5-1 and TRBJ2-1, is KAGVTQTPRYLIKTRGQQVTLSCSPISGHRSVSWYQQTPGQGLQFLFEYFSETQRNKGNFPGRFSGRQFSNSRSEMNVSTLELGDSALYLCASSPPGLNSGNEQFFGPGTRLTVL.

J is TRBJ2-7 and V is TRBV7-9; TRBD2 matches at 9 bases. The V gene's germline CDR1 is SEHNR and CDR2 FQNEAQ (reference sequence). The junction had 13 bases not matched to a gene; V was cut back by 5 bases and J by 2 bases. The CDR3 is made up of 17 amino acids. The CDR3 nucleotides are TGTGCCAGCAGCCCGTATTCACGGGCTAGCGGGACCTACGAGCAGTACTTC. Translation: CASSPYSRASGTYEQYF. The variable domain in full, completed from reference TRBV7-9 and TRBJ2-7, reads DTGVSQNPRHKITKRGQNVTFRCDPISEHNRLYWYRQTLGQGPEFLTYFQNEAQLEKSRLLSDRFSAERPKGSFSTLEIQRTEQGDSAMYLCASSPYSRASGTYEQYFGPGTRLTVT.

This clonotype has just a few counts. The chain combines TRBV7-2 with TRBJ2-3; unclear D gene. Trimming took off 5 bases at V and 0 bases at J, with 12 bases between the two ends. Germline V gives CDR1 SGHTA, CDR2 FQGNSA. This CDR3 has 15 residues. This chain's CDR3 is CASSTHPGSTDTQYF. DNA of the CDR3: TGTGCCAGCAGCACACACCCCGGTAGCACAGATACGCAGTATTTT.

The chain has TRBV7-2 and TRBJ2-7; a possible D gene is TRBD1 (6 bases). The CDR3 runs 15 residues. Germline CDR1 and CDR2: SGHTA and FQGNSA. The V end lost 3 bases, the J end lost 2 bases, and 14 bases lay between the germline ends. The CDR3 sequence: CASSFTGTWPYEQYF. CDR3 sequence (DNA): TGTGCCAGCAGCTTCACAGGGACCTGGCCCTACGAGCAGTACTTC. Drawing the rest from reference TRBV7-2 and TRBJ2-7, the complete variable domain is GAGVSQSPSNKVTEKGKDVELRCDPISGHTALYWYRQSLGQGLEFLIYFQGNSAPDKSGLPSDRFSAERTGGSVSTLTIQRTQQEDSAVYLCASSFTGTWPYEQYFGPGTRLTVT.

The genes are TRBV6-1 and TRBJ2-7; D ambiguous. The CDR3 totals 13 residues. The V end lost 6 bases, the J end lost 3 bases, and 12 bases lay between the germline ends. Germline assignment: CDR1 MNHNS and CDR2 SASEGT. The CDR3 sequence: CASRPIWGYEQYF. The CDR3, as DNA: TGTGCCAGCAGGCCTATCTGGGGCTACGAGCAGTACTTC.

For the CDR3, the DNA is TGTGCCTTCAATGCCCCTAGCGGGAGGCCGCGGGTTGGAGCAGATACGCAGTATTTT. It is translated as CAFNAPSGRPRVGADTQYF. V is TRBV6-4 and J is TRBJ2-3; 11 bases line up with TRBD2. CDR1 and CDR2 (germline): MRHNA, SNTAGT. The CDR3 loop spans 19 amino acids. Trimming removed 11 bases from V and 4 bases from J; junction bases left unmatched: 23.

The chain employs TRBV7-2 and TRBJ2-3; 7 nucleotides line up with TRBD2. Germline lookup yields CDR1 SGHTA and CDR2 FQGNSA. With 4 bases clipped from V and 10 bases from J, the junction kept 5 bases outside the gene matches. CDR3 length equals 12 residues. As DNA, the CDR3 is TGTGCCAGCAGCTCCCAACTAGCGCCGCAGTATTTT. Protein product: CASSSQLAPQYF.

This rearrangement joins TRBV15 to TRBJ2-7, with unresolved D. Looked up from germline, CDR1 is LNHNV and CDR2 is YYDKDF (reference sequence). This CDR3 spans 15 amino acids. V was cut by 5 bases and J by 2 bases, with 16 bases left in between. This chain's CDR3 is CATSERYGVAYEQYF. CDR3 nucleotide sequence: TGTGCCACCAGCGAGCGATATGGGGTGGCCTACGAGCAGTACTTC.

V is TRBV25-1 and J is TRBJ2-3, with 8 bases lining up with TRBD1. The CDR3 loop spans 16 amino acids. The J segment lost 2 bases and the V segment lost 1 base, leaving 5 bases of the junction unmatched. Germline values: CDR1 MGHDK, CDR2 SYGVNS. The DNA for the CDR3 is TGTGCCAGCAGTGAATCCGCAGGGGGCCCCACAGATACGCAGTATTTT. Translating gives CASSESAGGPTDTQYF.

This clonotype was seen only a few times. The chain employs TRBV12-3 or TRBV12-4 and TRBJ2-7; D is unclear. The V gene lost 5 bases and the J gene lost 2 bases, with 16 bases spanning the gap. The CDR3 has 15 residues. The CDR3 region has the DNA TGTGCCAGCAGTCCCGGGCCCGAAGGCCCCTACGAGCAGTACTTC. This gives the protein CASSPGPEGPYEQYF.

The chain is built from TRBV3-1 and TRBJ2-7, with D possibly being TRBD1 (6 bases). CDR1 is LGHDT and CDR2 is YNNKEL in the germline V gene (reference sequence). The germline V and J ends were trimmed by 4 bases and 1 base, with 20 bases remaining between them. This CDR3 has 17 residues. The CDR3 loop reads CASSLSPRLDRSYEQYF. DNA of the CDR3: TGTGCCAGCAGCCTATCACCTCGGCTGGACAGATCCTACGAGCAGTACTTC.

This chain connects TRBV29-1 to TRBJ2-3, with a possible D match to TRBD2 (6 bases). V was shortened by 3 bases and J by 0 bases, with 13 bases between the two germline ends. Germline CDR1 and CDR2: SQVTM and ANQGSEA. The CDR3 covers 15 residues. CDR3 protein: CSVERLAISTDTQYF. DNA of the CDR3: TGCAGCGTTGAGCGTCTAGCGATAAGCACAGATACGCAGTATTTT.

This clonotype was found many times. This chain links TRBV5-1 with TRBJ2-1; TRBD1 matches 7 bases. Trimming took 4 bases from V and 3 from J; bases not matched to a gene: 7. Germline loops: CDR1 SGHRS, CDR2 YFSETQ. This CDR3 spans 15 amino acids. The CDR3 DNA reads TGCGCCAGCAGCACGACAGGGCCCTTCTACAATGAGCAGTTCTTC. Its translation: CASSTTGPFYNEQFF.

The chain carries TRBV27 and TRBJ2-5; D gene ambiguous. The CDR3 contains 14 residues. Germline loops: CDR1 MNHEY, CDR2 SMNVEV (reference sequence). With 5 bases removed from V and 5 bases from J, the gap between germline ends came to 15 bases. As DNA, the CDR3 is TGTGCCAGCAGTCCATTCTCCCACGACGAGACCCAGTACTTC. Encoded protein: CASSPFSHDETQYF.

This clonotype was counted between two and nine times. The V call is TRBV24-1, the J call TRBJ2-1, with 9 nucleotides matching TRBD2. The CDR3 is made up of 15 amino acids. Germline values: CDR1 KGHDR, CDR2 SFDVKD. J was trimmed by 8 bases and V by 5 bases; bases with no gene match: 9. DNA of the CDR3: TGTGCCACCAGTGTATGGCTAGCGGGACCAGATGAGCAGTTCTTC. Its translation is CATSVWLAGPDEQFF.

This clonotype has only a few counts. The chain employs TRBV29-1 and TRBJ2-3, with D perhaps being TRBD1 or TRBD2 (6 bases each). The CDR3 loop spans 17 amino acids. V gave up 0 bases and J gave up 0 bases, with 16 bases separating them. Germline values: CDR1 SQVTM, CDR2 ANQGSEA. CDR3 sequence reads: CSVEDLLGGSSTDTQYF. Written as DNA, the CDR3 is TGCAGCGTTGAAGATCTCCTGGGGGGCTCTAGCACAGATACGCAGTATTTT.

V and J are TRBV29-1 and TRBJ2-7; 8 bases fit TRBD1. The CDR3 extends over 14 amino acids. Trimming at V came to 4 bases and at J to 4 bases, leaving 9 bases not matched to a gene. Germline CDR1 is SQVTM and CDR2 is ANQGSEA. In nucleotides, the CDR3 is TGCAGCGTTGCTGTCGGACAGGGACTTTACGAGCAGTACTTC. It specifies CSVAVGQGLYEQYF.

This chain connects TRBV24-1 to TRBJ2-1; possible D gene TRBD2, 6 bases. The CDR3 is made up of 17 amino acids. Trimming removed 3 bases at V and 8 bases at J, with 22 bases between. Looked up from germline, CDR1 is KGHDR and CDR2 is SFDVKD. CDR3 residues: CATSDPRAGGAAYEQFF. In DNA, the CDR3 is TGTGCCACCAGTGATCCGAGAGCGGGTGGGGCGGCCTATGAGCAGTTCTTC.

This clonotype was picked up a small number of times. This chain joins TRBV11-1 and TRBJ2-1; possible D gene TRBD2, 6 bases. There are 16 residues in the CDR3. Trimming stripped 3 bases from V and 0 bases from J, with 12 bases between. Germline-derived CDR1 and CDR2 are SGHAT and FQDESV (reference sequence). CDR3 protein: CASSLALANSYNEQFF. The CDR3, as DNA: TGTGCCAGCAGCTTGGCACTAGCAAACTCCTACAATGAGCAGTTCTTC.

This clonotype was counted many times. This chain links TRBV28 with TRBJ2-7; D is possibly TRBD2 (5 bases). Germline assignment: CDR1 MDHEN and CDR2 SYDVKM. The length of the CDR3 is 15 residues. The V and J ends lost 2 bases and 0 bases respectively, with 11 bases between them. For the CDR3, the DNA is TGTGCCAGCAGTTTAGGGCTAGCTTACTCCTACGAGCAGTACTTC. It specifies CASSLGLAYSYEQYF.